In this sample, the clone carrying this TCR beta chain turned up once. Its antigen is unknown. The sample is drawn from a study of T cell responses to AZD1222 COVID-19 vaccine. Points from the study as a whole: Across spike, vaccine-associated CD4 TCRs were found, dominant at 160-218 and 743-854. Clonal diversity was possibly underestimated, and the donors were mostly white British, with more females. In the spike-specific TCR repertoire, nearly half reportedly target unmutated variant regions.

The V gene end was trimmed by 3 bases and the J gene end by 6 bases; junction bases not matched to a gene: 4. CDR1 and CDR2 from the germline V gene are SQVTM and ANQGSEA. The CDR3 runs 12 residues. This table comes from immunoSEQ multiplex PCR, and its TCRdb copy is limited to in-frame clones, with some not included. Here the sample spans approximately 120,000 clones, around 80% being singletons. This sequence originates from an adult who received the AZD1222 COVID-19 vaccine. Source: peripheral blood, taken 28 days after the second AZD1222 dose. V gene TRBV29-1 combines with J gene TRBJ1-1; TRBD1 matches at 7 bases. The CDR3 DNA follows: TGCAGCGTTGATATTAGGGGGCCTGAAGCTTTCTTT. Protein: CSVDIRGPEAFF.